Following are 3 T cell receptor beta chains from one sample sequenced in a study. MiXCR, applied by TCRdb to the RT-PCR reads, yields one record per CDR3 protein. In the table there are about 680,000 distinct CDR3 sequences, around 14% of which are singletons. Material: memory CD4+ T cells from blood. The receptors here all came from a female donor in good health, serving as a healthy control.

This sequence joins TRBV20-1 and TRBJ1-3; 8 positions match TRBD1. Trimming removed 5 bases from V and 0 bases from J; junction bases left unmatched: 6. From germline, CDR1 is DFQATT and CDR2 SNEGSKA (reference sequence). There are 15 residues in the CDR3. The chain's CDR3 is CSAPDRGSSGNTIYF. CDR3 in DNA: TGCAGTGCTCCCGACAGGGGCAGCTCTGGAAACACCATATATTTT.

The sample holds many counts of this clonotype. This rearrangement joins TRBV10-3 to TRBJ1-1, with 7 bases identical to TRBD1. The CDR3 consists of 15 residues. In germline, CDR1 is ENHRY, CDR2 SYGVKD. The junction had 12 bases not matched to a gene; V was cut back by 7 bases and J by 4 bases. CDR3 in amino acids: CAITRQGGLGTEAFF. CDR3 sequence (DNA): TGTGCCATCACCCGACAGGGCGGGCTCGGCACTGAAGCTTTCTTT.

This clonotype has a count of ten or more. This rearrangement joins TRBV10-3 to TRBJ1-3; no firm D call. The CDR3 extends over 14 amino acids. CDR1 is ENHRY, CDR2 SYGVKD, per germline. Trimming stripped 3 bases from V and 2 bases from J, with 8 bases between. The CDR3, as DNA: TGTGCCATCAGTGATAGGACTGCTGGAAACACCATATATTTT. This sequence encodes CAISDRTAGNTIYF.